The next 16 T cell receptor beta chains were all read from a single sample in a study of blood T cell repertoires in COVID-19. Profiled with immunoSEQ multiplex PCR; TCRdb holds only in-frame clones, not every one. The sample consists of 180,000 or so clones, about 78% of them appearing once. Material: peripheral blood. These TCRs come from a woman between 45 and 65 years old with active or convalescent COVID-19.

The V call is TRBV7-2, the J call TRBJ2-5; 8 bases are a match to TRBD2. This CDR3 has 14 amino acids. CDR1 and CDR2 from the germline V gene are SGHTA and FQGNSA. The trim removed 5 bases at V and 2 bases at J, leaving 4 bases unmatched. CDR3 loop: CASSRSGTQETQYF. The CDR3 region has the DNA TGTGCCAGCAGCCGTAGCGGGACACAAGAGACCCAGTACTTC.

The chain combines TRBV7-9 with TRBJ2-7; D is unresolved. CDR3 length equals 16 residues. Germline V CDR1 and CDR2: SEHNR, FQNEAQ (reference sequence). V gave up 5 bases and J gave up 6 bases, with 23 bases separating them. The CDR3 sequence: CASSPSSAAVPGEQYF. In DNA, the CDR3 is TGTGCCAGCAGCCCATCCTCGGCGGCCGTACCCGGCGAGCAGTACTTC.

The CDR3 DNA is TGTGCCAGCAGCTCGCCAGGACAGGCCACGGGGTATGGCTACACCTTC. Encoded protein: CASSSPGQATGYGYTF. The chain combines TRBV7-2 with TRBJ1-2; 7 bases fit TRBD1. The CDR3 length is 16 residues. V gave up 4 bases and J gave up 5 bases; unmatched junction bases: 13. CDR1 and CDR2 from the germline V gene are SGHTA and FQGNSA.

This clone was detected once. The rearrangement joins TRBV21-1 to TRBJ2-1; whether TRBD1, the table's D call, matches the DNA was not checked. TRBV21-1 is noted as a pseudogene. This CDR3 has 15 amino acids. Here the CDR3 DNA reads TGTGCCAGCAGCAGACGACAGGGCTCCTACAATGAGCAGTTCTTC. Translating it yields CASSRRQGSYNEQFF.

Here the CDR3 DNA reads TGTGCCAGCAGTTACACCCAGCGACAGGGCTTCGGTCTTATGAACACTGAAGCTTTCTTT. Amino acids: CASSYTQRQGFGLMNTEAFF. The chain has TRBV6-2 or TRBV6-3 and TRBJ1-1; 7 bases fit TRBD1. The V segment lost 2 bases and the J segment 0 bases; nucleotides outside the gene matches: 18. In germline, CDR1 is MNHEY, CDR2 SVGEGT. The CDR3 has 20 amino acids.

The V gene is TRBV19, the J gene TRBJ1-1; no definite D call. The CDR3 covers 14 residues. V was cut by 10 bases and J by 1 base, with 16 bases left in between. Germline V gives CDR1 LNHDA, CDR2 SQIVND (reference sequence). CDR3 sequence: CANTQTRGNTEAFF. The DNA for the CDR3 is TGTGCCAATACTCAAACCCGAGGGAACACTGAAGCTTTCTTT.

This chain links TRBV29-1 with TRBJ2-3; 8 bases align to TRBD1. Unmatched junction bases numbered 8, after V lost 6 bases and J lost 6 bases. This CDR3 has 13 amino acids. Germline CDR1 SQVTM, CDR2 ANQGSEA. CDR3 in amino acids: CSVPGAGGDTQYF. Written as DNA, the CDR3 is TGCAGCGTCCCTGGAGCAGGGGGCGATACGCAGTATTTT.

This clone was seen only once. This chain connects TRBV7-3 to TRBJ1-2; TRBD1 might be the D (5 bases). CDR1 and CDR2 from the germline V gene are SGHTA and FQGTGA. CDR3 size: 15 residues. The V end lost 1 base, the J end lost 2 bases, and 11 bases lay between the germline ends. CDR3 coding DNA: TGTGCCAGCAGCTTAAGAAGGGGTCAGAACTATGGCTACACCTTC. Translating it yields CASSLRRGQNYGYTF.

This chain links TRBV4-2 with TRBJ1-2, with TRBD1 matching over 7 bases. With V trimmed by 3 bases and J by 8 bases, 3 bases remained unmatched. The CDR3 extends over 12 amino acids. The V gene's germline CDR1 is LGHNA and CDR2 YNFKEQ. The CDR3 DNA follows: TGTGCCAGCAGCCACGGGACAGCCGGCTACACCTTC. Its protein product is CASSHGTAGYTF.

V gene TRBV18 combines with J gene TRBJ1-4; D call uncertain. Trimming stripped 5 bases from V and 2 bases from J, with 9 bases between. The CDR3 consists of 14 residues. Looked up from germline, CDR1 is KGHSH and CDR2 is LQKENI. The CDR3 here is CASSSPVTNEKLFF. The CDR3 DNA follows: TGTGCCAGCTCAAGCCCCGTCACTAATGAAAAACTGTTTTTT.

The chain is built from TRBV7-9 and TRBJ2-2; 7 nucleotides agree with TRBD1. This CDR3 has 15 amino acids. Germline CDR1 SEHNR, CDR2 FQNEAQ (reference sequence). J was trimmed by 1 base and V by 6 bases; bases with no gene match: 5. This CDR3 is CASRLHRGNTGELFF. The CDR3 nucleotides are TGTGCCAGCAGACTCCACAGGGGGAACACCGGGGAGCTGTTTTTT.

The CDR3 reads CASSWDRQETQYF. The CDR3 DNA reads TGTGCCAGCAGTTGGGACAGACAAGAGACCCAGTACTTC. V and J are TRBV12-3 or TRBV12-4 and TRBJ2-5; TRBD1 matches at 7 bases. After removal of 4 bases from V and 2 bases from J, the junction contained 1 base not matched to a gene. The CDR3 spans 13 residues.

The gene calls are TRBV28 and TRBJ2-6, with TRBD1 identical over 10 bases. The CDR3 runs 20 residues. Looked up from germline, CDR1 is MDHEN and CDR2 is SYDVKM. V lost 8 bases and J lost 3; bases outside the gene matches: 19. CDR3 bases: TGTGCCAGCTGGCTCCGAAGCCCGGGACAGGGGCTCTTTGGGGCCAACGTCCTGACTTTC. Translating it yields CASWLRSPGQGLFGANVLTF.

This clone was recorded only once. CDR3 region: CATSRGERGTGANVLTF. The CDR3 DNA is TGTGCCACCAGCAGAGGGGAACGGGGTACTGGGGCCAACGTCCTGACTTTC. The chain joins TRBV15 to TRBJ2-6; possible D gene TRBD2, 5 bases. Germline lookup yields CDR1 LNHNV and CDR2 YYDKDF (reference sequence). The germline V and J ends were trimmed by 1 base and 2 bases, with 12 bases remaining between them. The CDR3 loop spans 17 amino acids.

This sequence joins TRBV21-1 and TRBJ1-1; the table's D call of TRBD1 was not tested on the DNA. TRBV21-1 corresponds to a pseudogene. The CDR3 is made up of 19 amino acids. The CDR3 spells CASSCTEGQGTPGNTEAFF. The CDR3 nucleotides are TGTGCCAGCAGTTGCACCGAGGGACAGGGAACTCCGGGGAACACTGAAGCTTTCTTT.

The CDR3 here is CASRIKETQYF. The CDR3 coding sequence is TGTGCCAGCAGAATAAAAGAGACCCAGTACTTC. The rearrangement links TRBV3-1 (or the pseudogene TRBV3-2) to TRBJ2-5; D call uncertain. Germline CDR1 reads LGHDT; CDR2 reads YNNKEL (reference sequence). This CDR3 spans 11 amino acids. The ends were cut back, 6 bases at V and 3 bases at J, with 5 bases in the middle.